This T cell receptor (beta chain) was documented in a study of early T cells in non-severe SARS-CoV-2 infection. Study overall: Sequencing targeted bulk RNA from unsorted whole blood, leaving chains unpaired.

This clonotype was seen a handful of times. After removal of 2 bases from V and 4 bases from J, the junction contained 7 bases not matched to a gene. The CDR3 extends over 15 amino acids. The V gene's germline CDR1 is SGHNT and CDR2 YYREEE (reference sequence). Attached unique molecular identifiers marked individual cDNA molecules. One entry per CDR3 protein results from TCRdb running MiXCR on the 5' RACE reads. The table has under 65,000 distinct CDR3 sequences, 12% seen once; the top ten hold 1.2% to 1.5%. J is TRBJ1-1 and V is TRBV5-4; TRBD1 matches at 8 bases. Sequenced: whole blood. The sequence was collected from an adult who was a healthcare worker with PCR-confirmed SARS-CoV-2 infection or an uninfected control (not recorded which). CDR3 DNA sequence: TGTGCCAGCAGCTTTGGACAGGGAGGCTTCACTGAAGCTTTCTTT. Translation gives CASSFGQGGFTEAFF.